The source of this T cell receptor beta chain is a study of blood T cell repertoires in COVID-19. This CDR3 contains 14 residues. With 5 bases clipped from V and 10 bases from J, the junction kept 8 bases outside the gene matches. Looked up from germline, CDR1 is SGHRS and CDR2 is YFSETQ. Per the original methods: The authors estimated nucleated cell counts from reference gene primer amplification. Profiled with immunoSEQ multiplex PCR; TCRdb holds only in-frame clones, not every one. The V and J calls and the clone size are those of that table, but D and trimming were determined from the DNA. Altogether approximately 180,000 clones are present, about 91% being singletons, with the ten largest covering 1.6%.

The clonotype comes from a woman aged 45-60 years with acute or convalescent COVID-19. The chain joins TRBV5-1 to TRBJ1-4; the match to TRBD1 covers 10 bases. The source material was peripheral blood. In DNA, the CDR3 is TGCGCCAGCAGATGGGACAGGGGAATCGGAAAACTGTTTTTT. This translates into CASRWDRGIGKLFF.